These T cell receptor beta chains were read from a single sample in a study of post-analysis software for immune sequencing data. MiXCR, run by TCRdb on the PCR reads, gives a single entry per CDR3 protein. Of 750,000 to 950,000 distinct CDR3 sequences in the sample, approximately 50% were seen once. Sequences were obtained from blood. Source of these receptors: a girl aged 10 to 17 with multiple sclerosis. The CDR3 runs from the conserved cysteine through the conserved F or W. Each record gives: D gene, clone size, V gene, J gene, CDR3 DNA, CDR3 protein. The D gene is left open where the match is weak. Part of the rows lack a size; the others show once, few, many or a class for expanded clones.

D: TRBD2
size: few
V: TRBV7-2
J: TRBJ2-7
DNA: TGTGCCAGCAGCCCGGATGGCGGGGGGGCCTACGAGCAGTACTTC
CDR3: CASSPDGGGAYEQYF

D: .
size: .
V: TRBV6-6
J: TRBJ2-7
DNA: TGTGCCAGCACAGGGCGTGGGGTTGAGTCCTACGAGCAGTACTTC
CDR3: CASTGRGVESYEQYF

D: TRBD2
size: .
V: TRBV28
J: TRBJ2-3
DNA: TGTGCCAGCAGCCCAAGCGGGACTCTTTCAATCGCAGATACGCAGTATTTT
CDR3: CASSPSGTLSIADTQYF

D: TRBD1
size: few
V: TRBV29-1
J: TRBJ1-1
DNA: TGCAGCGGGGACGCAGGGGGCAACACTGAAGCTTTCTTT
CDR3: CSGDAGGNTEAFF

D: TRBD2
size: .
V: TRBV20-1
J: TRBJ2-5
DNA: TGCAGTGCTAGAGATCGGGGACTAGCGGGGGGGCAAGAGACCCAGTACTTC
CDR3: CSARDRGLAGGQETQYF

D: .
size: .
V: TRBV7-7
J: TRBJ2-3
DNA: TGTGCTAGCAGCTCAGGGGGGTTAGCTGCGCAGTATTTT
CDR3: CASSSGGLAAQYF

D: TRBD1
size: .
V: TRBV10-3
J: TRBJ2-4
DNA: TGTGCCATCAGTGAGTCTGGGGGACAGGGAAACATTCAGTACTTC
CDR3: CAISESGGQGNIQYF

D: TRBD1
size: few
V: TRBV7-6
J: TRBJ2-3
DNA: TGTGCCAGCAGCTGGGGACAGGGGAGAGCGGAAGATACGCAGTATTTT
CDR3: CASSWGQGRAEDTQYF

D: TRBD1
size: .
V: TRBV29-1
J: TRBJ1-1
DNA: TGCAGCGTTGTCAGGGGGTCGACGAACACTGAAGCTTTCTTT
CDR3: CSVVRGSTNTEAFF

D: .
size: .
V: TRBV6-4
J: TRBJ1-2
DNA: TGTGCCAGCAGTGACCAGGACGTAGGTGGCTACACCTTC
CDR3: CASSDQDVGGYTF

D: .
size: .
V: TRBV6-1
J: TRBJ2-3
DNA: TGTGCCAGCAGTGAAGAAAAGCGGCGCACAGATACGCAGTATTTT
CDR3: CASSEEKRRTDTQYF

D: TRBD1
size: .
V: TRBV14
J: TRBJ1-2
DNA: TGTGCCAGCAGCCAAGATTTGATACAGGGGTATGGCTACACCTTC
CDR3: CASSQDLIQGYGYTF

D: .
size: .
V: TRBV7-4
J: TRBJ1-5
DNA: TGTGCCAGCAGCTCCCACCAGGGGCCCCAGCATTTT
CDR3: CASSSHQGPQHF

D: .
size: few
V: TRBV7-9
J: TRBJ2-5
DNA: TGTGCCAGCAGCACCTCAGGGATACAAGAGACCCAGTACTTC
CDR3: CASSTSGIQETQYF

D: TRBD2
size: .
V: TRBV6-5
J: TRBJ2-3
DNA: TGTGCCAGCAGTTATAGGACTAGCGGGAGTCCCGATACGCAGTATTTT
CDR3: CASSYRTSGSPDTQYF

D: TRBD1
size: .
V: TRBV25-1
J: TRBJ2-4
DNA: TGTGCCAGCAGTCTACAGGGGCCAGGGAAAAACATTCAGTACTTC
CDR3: CASSLQGPGKNIQYF

D: TRBD2
size: .
V: TRBV5-5
J: TRBJ2-5
DNA: TGTGCCAGCAGACCCGGGAGGCGGGGGGCTCTCCAAGAGACCCAGTACTTC
CDR3: CASRPGRRGALQETQYF

D: .
size: .
V: TRBV4-1
J: TRBJ2-1
DNA: TGCGCCAGCAGCCAAGAGGCCTCCTTAAACTTCGATGAGCAGTTCTTC
CDR3: CASSQEASLNFDEQFF

D: .
size: .
V: TRBV28
J: TRBJ2-3
DNA: TGTGCCAGCAGCAGCGCCACAGATACGCAGTATTTT
CDR3: CASSSATDTQYF

D: .
size: .
V: TRBV20-1
J: TRBJ2-7
DNA: TGCAGTGCTCGCCAGATCTACGAGCAGTACTTC
CDR3: CSARQIYEQYF

D: TRBD1
size: .
V: TRBV6-6
J: TRBJ1-4
DNA: TGTGCCAGCAGTTACCCGAAGACAGGGATGGAGGAAAAACTGTTTTTT
CDR3: CASSYPKTGMEEKLFF

D: .
size: .
V: TRBV29-1
J: TRBJ1-1
DNA: TGCAGCGGGAGGAGGGGCCGTAACACTGAAGCTTTCTTT
CDR3: CSGRRGRNTEAFF

D: .
size: once
V: TRBV15
J: TRBJ2-7
DNA: TGTGCCACCAGCAGAGATCTGGAAGGCGAGCAGTACTTC
CDR3: CATSRDLEGEQYF

D: .
size: .
V: TRBV20-1
J: TRBJ2-5
DNA: TGCAGTGCCACCGGGGGCTATAAGGCGACCCAGTACTTC
CDR3: CSATGGYKATQYF

D: TRBD1
size: .
V: TRBV12-3/TRBV12-4
J: TRBJ1-4
DNA: TGTGCCAGCACCGGACGGGACAGGGGAAGGGAAAAACTGTTTTTT
CDR3: CASTGRDRGREKLFF

D: .
size: .
V: TRBV12-5
J: TRBJ2-1
DNA: TGTGCTAGTGGTTTGGTAGCTAGCCTTGGTGAGCAGTTCTTC
CDR3: CASGLVASLGEQFF

D: .
size: .
V: TRBV18
J: TRBJ2-7
DNA: TGTGCCAGCTCACCACAGGGGGTCGAGCAGTACTTC
CDR3: CASSPQGVEQYF

D: .
size: .
V: TRBV20-1
J: TRBJ2-3
DNA: TGCAGTGCTCCCCCCGGCGGGATCGCAGATACGCAGTATTTT
CDR3: CSAPPGGIADTQYF

D: .
size: few
V: TRBV27
J: TRBJ2-3
DNA: TGTGCCAGCAGTTTATCCGCCGGGAGCACAGATACGCAGTATTTT
CDR3: CASSLSAGSTDTQYF

D: TRBD1
size: few
V: TRBV3-1
J: TRBJ1-2
DNA: TGTGCCAGCAGCCAAGGTCCGGGACAGGGGAACTATGGCTACACCTTC
CDR3: CASSQGPGQGNYGYTF

D: .
size: .
V: TRBV7-6
J: TRBJ1-6
DNA: TGTGCCAGCAGCCCCGTCAGCTCCTATAATTCACCCCTCCACTTT
CDR3: CASSPVSSYNSPLHF

D: .
size: .
V: TRBV5-6
J: TRBJ1-1
DNA: TGTGCCAGCAGCTCCCGGACCATCATGAACACTGAAGCTTTCTTT
CDR3: CASSSRTIMNTEAFF

D: TRBD1
size: few
V: TRBV5-1
J: TRBJ2-4
DNA: TGCGCCAGCAGCACCGGACAGGGGGCGAGGGAGCAGTACTTC
CDR3: CASSTGQGAREQYF

D: TRBD1
size: few
V: TRBV29-1
J: TRBJ1-2
DNA: TGCAGCGTCGACGACAGGGGGTTTATCTATGGCTACACCTTC
CDR3: CSVDDRGFIYGYTF

D: .
size: few
V: TRBV20-1
J: TRBJ2-1
DNA: TGCAGTGCTAGAGATCGGGAGCGGAGCTCCTACAATGAGCAGTTCTTC
CDR3: CSARDRERSSYNEQFF

D: .
size: few
V: TRBV12-3/TRBV12-4
J: TRBJ1-2
DNA: TGTGCCAGCAGTTTGTCGGGTCCACTTTATGGCTACACCTTC
CDR3: CASSLSGPLYGYTF

D: .
size: few
V: TRBV11-2
J: TRBJ2-7
DNA: TGTGCCAGCCGGGACACCTCCTACGAGCAGTACTTC
CDR3: CASRDTSYEQYF

D: TRBD1
size: few
V: TRBV11-1
J: TRBJ2-5
DNA: TGTGCCAGCAGCGAACGTCGCCGGGACAGGGAGAAAGAGACCCAGTACTTC
CDR3: CASSERRRDREKETQYF

D: TRBD2
size: once
V: TRBV10-3
J: TRBJ2-1
DNA: TGTGCCATCAGACCCACCACCCTAGCGGGAGGGAGGGGATCGTCTGAGCAGTTCTTC
CDR3: CAIRPTTLAGGRGSSEQFF

D: TRBD2
size: few
V: TRBV20-1
J: TRBJ2-1
DNA: TGCAGTGCTAGAGATAGAAGCGGGGGGAGCTCCTATAATGAGCAGTTCTTC
CDR3: CSARDRSGGSSYNEQFF

D: .
size: few
V: TRBV7-2
J: TRBJ1-1
DNA: TGTGCCAGCAGCTTAAGACAGGTGAACACTGAAGCTTTCTTT
CDR3: CASSLRQVNTEAFF

D: .
size: .
V: TRBV5-1
J: TRBJ2-1
DNA: TGCGCCAGCAGCTTGGAAGGCGGGGTGGGGAATGAGCAGTTCTTC
CDR3: CASSLEGGVGNEQFF

D: TRBD1
size: .
V: TRBV5-1
J: TRBJ2-7
DNA: TGCGCCAGCAGCCCAAGCAGGGGGCGGTACGAGCAGTACTTC
CDR3: CASSPSRGRYEQYF